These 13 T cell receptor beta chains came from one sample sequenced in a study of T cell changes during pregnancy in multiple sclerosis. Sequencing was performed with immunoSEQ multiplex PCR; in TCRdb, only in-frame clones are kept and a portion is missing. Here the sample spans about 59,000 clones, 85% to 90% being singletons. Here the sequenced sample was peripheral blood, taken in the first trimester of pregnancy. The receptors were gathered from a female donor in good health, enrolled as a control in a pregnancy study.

The CDR3: CASSLGLEAFF. In DNA, the CDR3 is TGTGCCAGCAGCTTGGGACTTGAAGCTTTCTTT. This sequence joins TRBV5-5 and TRBJ1-1; no clear D. Germline CDR1 reads SGHKS; CDR2 reads YYEKEE (reference sequence). The CDR3 has 11 residues. Trimming took 0 bases from V and 7 from J, leaving 4 bases between them.

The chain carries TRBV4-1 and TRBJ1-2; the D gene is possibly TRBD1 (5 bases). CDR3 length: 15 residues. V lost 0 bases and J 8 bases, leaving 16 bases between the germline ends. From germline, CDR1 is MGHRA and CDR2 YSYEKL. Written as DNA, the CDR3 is TGCGCCAGCAGCCAAGATCCCGCGACAGCCCGGGGCTACACCTTC. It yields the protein CASSQDPATARGYTF.

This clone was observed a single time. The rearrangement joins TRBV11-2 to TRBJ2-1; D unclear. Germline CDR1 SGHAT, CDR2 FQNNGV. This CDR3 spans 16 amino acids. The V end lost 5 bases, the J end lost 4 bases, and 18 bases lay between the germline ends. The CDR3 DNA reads TGTGCCAGCAGCACCACCACAGATAGTTTATACAATGAGCAGTTCTTC. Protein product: CASSTTTDSLYNEQFF.

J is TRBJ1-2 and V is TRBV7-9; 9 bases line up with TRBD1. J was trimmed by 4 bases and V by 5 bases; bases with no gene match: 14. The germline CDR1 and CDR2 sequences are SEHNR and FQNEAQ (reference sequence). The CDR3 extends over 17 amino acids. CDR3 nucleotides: TGTGCCAGCAGCGACGTTAACAGGGGGCGGTCGGGCTATGGCTACACCTTC. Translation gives CASSDVNRGRSGYGYTF. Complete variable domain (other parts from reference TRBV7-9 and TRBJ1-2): DTGVSQNPRHKITKRGQNVTFRCDPISEHNRLYWYRQTLGQGPEFLTYFQNEAQLEKSRLLSDRFSAERPKGSFSTLEIQRTEQGDSAMYLCASSDVNRGRSGYGYTFGSGTRLTVV.

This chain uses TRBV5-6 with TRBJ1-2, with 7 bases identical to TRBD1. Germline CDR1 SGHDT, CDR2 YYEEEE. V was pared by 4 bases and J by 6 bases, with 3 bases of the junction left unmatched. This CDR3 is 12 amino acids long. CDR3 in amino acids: CASSRTGDGYTF. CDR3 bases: TGTGCCAGCAGCCGGACAGGCGATGGCTACACCTTC.

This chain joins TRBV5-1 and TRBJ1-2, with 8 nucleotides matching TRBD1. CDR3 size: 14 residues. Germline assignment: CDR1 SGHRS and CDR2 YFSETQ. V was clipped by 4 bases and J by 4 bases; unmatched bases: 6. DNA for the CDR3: TGCGCCAGCAGCGTCGGGACAGGTACCTATGGCTACACCTTC. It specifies CASSVGTGTYGYTF.

This CDR3 reads CASSYDRDYGYTF. The CDR3 DNA is TGTGCCAGCAGTTATGACAGGGACTATGGCTACACCTTC. The chain employs TRBV6-5 and TRBJ1-2; 7 bases map to TRBD1. The CDR3 runs 13 residues. Germline V CDR1 and CDR2: MNHEY, SVGAGI. V was pared by 3 bases and J by 3 bases, with 1 base of the junction left unmatched.

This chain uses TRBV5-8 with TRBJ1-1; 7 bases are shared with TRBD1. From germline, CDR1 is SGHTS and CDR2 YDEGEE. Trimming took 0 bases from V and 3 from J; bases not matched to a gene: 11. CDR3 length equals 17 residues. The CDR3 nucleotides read TGTGCCAGCAGCTTGGAGCCCCAACAGGGGCGGGACACTGAAGCTTTCTTT. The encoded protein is CASSLEPQQGRDTEAFF.

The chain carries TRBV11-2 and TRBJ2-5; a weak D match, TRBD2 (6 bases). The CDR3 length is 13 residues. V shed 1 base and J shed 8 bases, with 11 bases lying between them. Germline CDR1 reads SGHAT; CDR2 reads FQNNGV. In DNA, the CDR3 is TGTGCCAGCAGCTTAGGTGCCGGGGGTACCCAGTACTTC. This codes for CASSLGAGGTQYF.

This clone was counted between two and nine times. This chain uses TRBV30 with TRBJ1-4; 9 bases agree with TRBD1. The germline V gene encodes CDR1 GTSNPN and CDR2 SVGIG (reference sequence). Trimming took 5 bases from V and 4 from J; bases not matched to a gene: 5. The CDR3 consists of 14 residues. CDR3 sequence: CAWARDRVNEKLFF. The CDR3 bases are TGTGCCTGGGCGAGGGACAGGGTTAATGAAAAACTGTTTTTT.

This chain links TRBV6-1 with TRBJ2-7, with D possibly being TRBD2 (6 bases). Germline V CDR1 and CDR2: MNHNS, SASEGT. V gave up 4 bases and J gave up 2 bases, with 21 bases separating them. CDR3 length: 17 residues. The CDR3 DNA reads TGTGCCAGCAGTGGCCCGGAAGGTGGCTGGGGGGCCTACGAGCAGTACTTC. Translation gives CASSGPEGGWGAYEQYF.

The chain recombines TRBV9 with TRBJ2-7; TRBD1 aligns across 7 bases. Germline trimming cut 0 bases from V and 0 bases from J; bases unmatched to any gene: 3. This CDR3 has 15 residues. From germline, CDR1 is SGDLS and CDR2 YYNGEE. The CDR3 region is CASSVERDSSYEQYF. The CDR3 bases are TGTGCCAGCAGCGTAGAAAGGGACAGCTCCTACGAGCAGTACTTC.

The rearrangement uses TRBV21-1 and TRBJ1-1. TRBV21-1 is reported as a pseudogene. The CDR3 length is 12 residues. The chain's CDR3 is CASSYGGAEAFF. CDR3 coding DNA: TGTGCCAGCAGCTATGGCGGGGCTGAAGCTTTCTTT.